This is a list of T cell receptor beta chains from one sample in a study of blood T cell repertoires in COVID-19. TCRdb's copy holds only in-frame clones and misses some; the assay was immunoSEQ multiplex PCR. The sample includes more than 200,000 clones, around 90% of them seen just once. Sequenced sample: peripheral blood. These receptors came from a woman aged 55-69 years with COVID-19, enrolled during active disease. The CDR3 runs from the conserved cysteine through the conserved F or W. D genes are given only for firm matches. The size field is filled for only some rows; it gives once, few, many or a size class.

CDR3aa: CASSRPRLAGNYEQYF
CDR3nt: TGTGCCAGCAGCCGGCCCCGGCTAGCGGGTAACTACGAGCAGTACTTC
abundance: NA
d_gene: TRBD2
j_gene: TRBJ2-7
v_gene: TRBV28
len: 16

CDR3aa: CASGLMGQGSGTEAFF
CDR3nt: TGTGCCAGCGGCCTTATGGGACAGGGGTCGGGCACTGAAGCTTTCTTT
abundance: NA
d_gene: TRBD1
j_gene: TRBJ1-1
v_gene: TRBV28
len: 16

CDR3aa: CASSLEVSRSEKLFF
CDR3nt: TGTGCCAGCAGCTTAGAGGTATCAAGGAGTGAAAAACTGTTTTTT
abundance: NA
d_gene: NA
j_gene: TRBJ1-4
v_gene: TRBV11-2
len: 15

CDR3aa: CASSPGTRPAMDEQFF
CDR3nt: TGTGCCAGCAGCCCCGGGACACGACCCGCTATGGATGAGCAGTTCTTC
abundance: NA
d_gene: NA
j_gene: TRBJ2-1
v_gene: TRBV27
len: 16

CDR3aa: CASSSPGLAVHEQFF
CDR3nt: TGTGCCAGCAGTTCCCCGGGACTAGCGGTCCATGAGCAGTTCTTC
abundance: NA
d_gene: TRBD2
j_gene: TRBJ2-1
v_gene: TRBV28
len: 15

CDR3aa: CASSLGVPATQYF
CDR3nt: TGTGCCAGCAGCTTAGGAGTCCCCGCTACGCAGTATTTT
abundance: NA
d_gene: NA
j_gene: TRBJ2-3
v_gene: TRBV7-6
len: 13

CDR3aa: CASSEAPGYQPQHF
CDR3nt: TGTGCCAGCAGTGAAGCCCCCGGGTATCAGCCCCAGCATTTT
abundance: NA
d_gene: NA
j_gene: TRBJ1-5
v_gene: TRBV6-1
len: 14

CDR3aa: CATSRGGGRGYEQYF
CDR3nt: TGTGCCACCAGCAGGGGGGGCGGGAGGGGATACGAGCAGTACTTC
abundance: NA
d_gene: TRBD2
j_gene: TRBJ2-7
v_gene: TRBV15
len: 15

CDR3aa: CASSLRLAGGLEQYF
CDR3nt: TGCGCCAGCAGCCTCCGACTAGCGGGAGGTCTCGAGCAGTACTTC
abundance: NA
d_gene: TRBD2
j_gene: TRBJ2-7
v_gene: TRBV4-3
len: 15

CDR3aa: CASSQDGGPPWGNQPQHF
CDR3nt: TGTGCCAGCAGCCAAGATGGAGGACCGCCCTGGGGCAATCAGCCCCAGCATTTT
abundance: NA
d_gene: NA
j_gene: TRBJ1-5
v_gene: TRBV14
len: 18

CDR3aa: CASSASRGSYNEQFF
CDR3nt: TGTGCCAGCAGCGCGAGCAGGGGCTCCTACAATGAGCAGTTCTTC
abundance: NA
d_gene: NA
j_gene: TRBJ2-1
v_gene: TRBV9
len: 15

CDR3aa: CASSSRQGSNQPQHF
CDR3nt: TGTGCCAGTAGTTCCCGACAGGGGAGCAATCAGCCCCAGCATTTT
abundance: NA
d_gene: TRBD1
j_gene: TRBJ1-5
v_gene: TRBV19
len: 15

CDR3aa: CASSPDTGELFF
CDR3nt: TGTGCCAGCAGTCCGGACACCGGGGAGCTGTTTTTT
abundance: NA
d_gene: NA
j_gene: TRBJ2-2
v_gene: TRBV6-4
len: 12

CDR3aa: CASSLVVGRRDTQYF
CDR3nt: TGTGCCAGCAGCTTGGTTGTCGGGAGGCGAGATACGCAGTATTTT
abundance: NA
d_gene: TRBD2
j_gene: TRBJ2-3
v_gene: TRBV5-6
len: 15

CDR3aa: CSVEDGGHEKLFF
CDR3nt: TGCAGCGTTGAAGACGGTGGTCATGAAAAACTGTTTTTT
abundance: NA
d_gene: NA
j_gene: TRBJ1-4
v_gene: TRBV29-1
len: 13

CDR3aa: CASSTDSPEQYF
CDR3nt: TGTGCCAGCAGTACCGACAGCCCCGAGCAGTACTTC
abundance: few
d_gene: NA
j_gene: TRBJ2-7
v_gene: TRBV6-5
len: 12

CDR3aa: CASSIGTSSYNEQFF
CDR3nt: TGTGCCAGCAGCATCGGGACTAGCTCCTACAATGAGCAGTTCTTC
abundance: NA
d_gene: TRBD2
j_gene: TRBJ2-1
v_gene: TRBV7-3
len: 15

CDR3aa: CASSFTNYNEQFF
CDR3nt: TGTGCCAGCAGCTTTACTAACTACAATGAGCAGTTCTTC
abundance: NA
d_gene: NA
j_gene: TRBJ2-1
v_gene: TRBV7-2
len: 13

CDR3aa: CASSESSSLWREQFF
CDR3nt: TGTGCCAGCAGTGAATCGTCTAGCCTCTGGCGGGAGCAGTTCTTC
abundance: NA
d_gene: NA
j_gene: TRBJ2-1
v_gene: TRBV6-1
len: 15

CDR3aa: CASSLQGGSYNEQFF
CDR3nt: TGTGCCAGCAGCTTACAGGGGGGATCCTACAATGAGCAGTTCTTC
abundance: NA
d_gene: NA
j_gene: TRBJ2-1
v_gene: TRBV7-6
len: 15

CDR3aa: CASSLGLGAGGETQYF
CDR3nt: TGTGCCAGCAGCCTCGGATTGGGGGCCGGTGGGGAGACCCAGTACTTC
abundance: NA
d_gene: NA
j_gene: TRBJ2-5
v_gene: TRBV9
len: 16

CDR3aa: CASSSQGQGAGSNQPQHF
CDR3nt: TGTGCCAGCAGTTCCCAGGGACAGGGGGCGGGGAGCAATCAGCCCCAGCATTTT
abundance: NA
d_gene: TRBD1
j_gene: TRBJ1-5
v_gene: TRBV6-2/TRBV6-3
len: 18

CDR3aa: CASSLDRGDTEAFF
CDR3nt: TGTGCCAGCAGCTTAGACCGCGGGGACACTGAAGCTTTCTTT
abundance: NA
d_gene: NA
j_gene: TRBJ1-1
v_gene: TRBV7-2
len: 14

CDR3aa: CSVALTGASDEQFF
CDR3nt: TGCAGCGTCGCCCTAACGGGAGCATCGGATGAGCAGTTCTTC
abundance: NA
d_gene: NA
j_gene: TRBJ2-1
v_gene: TRBV29-1
len: 14

CDR3aa: CASSLGSGQGVFNEQFF
CDR3nt: TGTGCCAGCAGCTTAGGCTCGGGACAGGGCGTATTCAATGAGCAGTTCTTC
abundance: NA
d_gene: TRBD1
j_gene: TRBJ2-1
v_gene: TRBV13
len: 17

CDR3aa: CASSQDGGNRGHDEQYF
CDR3nt: TGCGCCAGCAGCCAAGATGGGGGGAACAGGGGGCATGACGAGCAGTACTTC
abundance: NA
d_gene: TRBD1
j_gene: TRBJ2-7
v_gene: TRBV4-3
len: 17

CDR3aa: CAWGQGLNTEAFF
CDR3nt: TGTGCCTGGGGACAGGGGTTGAACACTGAAGCTTTCTTT
abundance: NA
d_gene: TRBD1
j_gene: TRBJ1-1
v_gene: TRBV30
len: 13

CDR3aa: CASSRTGGVEKLFF
CDR3nt: TGCGCCAGCAGCAGAACAGGGGGGGTTGAAAAACTGTTTTTT
abundance: few
d_gene: TRBD1
j_gene: TRBJ1-4
v_gene: TRBV5-1
len: 14

CDR3aa: CASSRIGDGGYSTDTQYF
CDR3nt: TGTGCCAGCAGTCGTATCGGGGACGGGGGGTACAGCACAGATACGCAGTATTTT
abundance: once
d_gene: TRBD2
j_gene: TRBJ2-3
v_gene: TRBV28
len: 18

CDR3aa: CASSYGREGTEAFF
CDR3nt: TGTGCCAGCAGTTACGGCAGGGAGGGCACTGAAGCTTTCTTT
abundance: NA
d_gene: NA
j_gene: TRBJ1-1
v_gene: TRBV6-5
len: 14

CDR3aa: CAVYSGGNQPQHF
CDR3nt: TGTGCGGTCTACTCCGGGGGCAATCAGCCCCAGCATTTT
abundance: NA
d_gene: NA
j_gene: TRBJ1-5
v_gene: TRBV28
len: 13

CDR3aa: CASRIDIYTEAFF
CDR3nt: TGTGCCAGCAGGATTGACATCTACACTGAAGCTTTCTTT
abundance: NA
d_gene: NA
j_gene: TRBJ1-1
v_gene: TRBV12-3/TRBV12-4
len: 13

CDR3aa: CASSQRRDRGSGNQPQHF
CDR3nt: TGTGCCAGCAGTCAGCGCCGGGACAGGGGTTCGGGCAATCAGCCCCAGCATTTT
abundance: once
d_gene: TRBD1
j_gene: TRBJ1-5
v_gene: TRBV6-6
len: 18

CDR3aa: CASSSDGTSLGTLHF
CDR3nt: TGTGCCAGCAGCTCAGATGGGACAAGCCTTGGTACCCTCCACTTT
abundance: once
d_gene: NA
j_gene: TRBJ1-6
v_gene: TRBV11-2
len: 15

CDR3aa: CASRRDRGHGNTIYF
CDR3nt: TGTGCCAGCAGACGCGACAGGGGACATGGAAACACCATATATTTT
abundance: NA
d_gene: TRBD1
j_gene: TRBJ1-3
v_gene: TRBV6-5
len: 15

CDR3aa: CASSLLAVGINEQFF
CDR3nt: TGTGCCAGCAGCCTACTAGCGGTCGGGATCAATGAGCAGTTCTTC
abundance: NA
d_gene: TRBD2
j_gene: TRBJ2-1
v_gene: TRBV7-9
len: 15

CDR3aa: CAWSVKTLGAGELFF
CDR3nt: TGTGCCTGGAGTGTTAAGACTCTTGGCGCCGGGGAGCTGTTTTTT
abundance: NA
d_gene: NA
j_gene: TRBJ2-2
v_gene: TRBV30
len: 15

CDR3aa: CAWSLPGSPLHF
CDR3nt: TGTGCCTGGAGTCTCCCCGGTTCACCCCTCCACTTT
abundance: NA
d_gene: NA
j_gene: TRBJ1-6
v_gene: TRBV30
len: 12

CDR3aa: CASSLANSGQPQHF
CDR3nt: TGTGCCAGCAGCTTGGCCAATTCAGGTCAGCCCCAGCATTTT
abundance: NA
d_gene: NA
j_gene: TRBJ1-5
v_gene: TRBV5-8
len: 14

CDR3aa: CASSYSRGLGTQYF
CDR3nt: TGTGCCAGCAGTTACTCCCGGGGACTGGGGACCCAGTACTTC
abundance: NA
d_gene: NA
j_gene: TRBJ2-5
v_gene: TRBV6-5
len: 14

CDR3aa: CASSQGVGTGSSPLHF
CDR3nt: TGTGCCAGCAGCCAAGGGGTGGGGACAGGGAGTTCACCCCTCCACTTT
abundance: NA
d_gene: TRBD1
j_gene: TRBJ1-6
v_gene: TRBV3-1/TRBV3-2
len: 16

CDR3aa: CASSLDRGGAEAFF
CDR3nt: TGCGCCAGCAGCTTGGACAGGGGAGGCGCTGAAGCTTTCTTT
abundance: NA
d_gene: TRBD1
j_gene: TRBJ1-1
v_gene: TRBV5-1
len: 14

CDR3aa: CASSDISGSYEQYF
CDR3nt: TGTGCCAGCAGTGATATTTCAGGGTCCTACGAGCAGTACTTC
abundance: NA
d_gene: NA
j_gene: TRBJ2-7
v_gene: TRBV6-1
len: 14

CDR3aa: CASSPGYGYEQYF
CDR3nt: TGTGCCAGCAGCCCGGGGTATGGCTACGAGCAGTACTTC
abundance: NA
d_gene: NA
j_gene: TRBJ2-7
v_gene: TRBV13
len: 13

CDR3aa: CASSLVGHLNTEAFF
CDR3nt: TGTGCCAGCAGCCTAGTGGGACACCTCAACACTGAAGCTTTCTTT
abundance: NA
d_gene: NA
j_gene: TRBJ1-1
v_gene: TRBV7-9
len: 15

CDR3aa: CASTPSLDIAKNIQYF
CDR3nt: TGTGCCAGTACCCCTTCGTTAGACATAGCCAAAAACATTCAGTACTTC
abundance: NA
d_gene: NA
j_gene: TRBJ2-4
v_gene: TRBV19
len: 16

CDR3aa: CASSPDRGLETQYF
CDR3nt: TGTGCCAGCAGCCCAGACAGGGGGCTGGAGACCCAGTACTTC
abundance: once
d_gene: TRBD1
j_gene: TRBJ2-5
v_gene: TRBV6-5
len: 14

CDR3aa: CASSEGTYIYEQYF
CDR3nt: TGCGCCAGCAGTGAGGGGACTTACATCTACGAGCAGTACTTC
abundance: NA
d_gene: NA
j_gene: TRBJ2-7
v_gene: TRBV10-1
len: 14

CDR3aa: CASSSQGGANEKLFF
CDR3nt: TGTGCCAGCAGCTCACAGGGTGGCGCTAATGAAAAACTGTTTTTT
abundance: NA
d_gene: NA
j_gene: TRBJ1-4
v_gene: TRBV5-4
len: 15

CDR3aa: CASSLLAGGHHEQFF
CDR3nt: TGTGCCAGCAGTTTATTAGCGGGAGGGCACCATGAGCAGTTCTTC
abundance: NA
d_gene: TRBD2
j_gene: TRBJ2-1
v_gene: TRBV28
len: 15

CDR3aa: CASSIRTSGRAVSYEQYF
CDR3nt: TGTGCCAGCAGCATCCGGACTAGCGGGAGGGCCGTATCCTACGAGCAGTACTTC
abundance: NA
d_gene: TRBD2
j_gene: TRBJ2-7
v_gene: TRBV7-2
len: 18

CDR3aa: CASSSTSGYYEQYF
CDR3nt: TGTGCCAGCAGCTCGACTAGCGGATACTACGAGCAGTACTTC
abundance: NA
d_gene: TRBD2
j_gene: TRBJ2-7
v_gene: TRBV11-2
len: 14

CDR3aa: CASSFLGGSFTDTQYF
CDR3nt: TGTGCCAGCAGCTTTCTAGGCGGGAGTTTCACAGATACGCAGTATTTT
abundance: NA
d_gene: TRBD2
j_gene: TRBJ2-3
v_gene: TRBV11-2
len: 16

CDR3aa: CASSQVLRGRSNEQFF
CDR3nt: TGTGCCAGCAGCCAAGTCCTCCGCGGGAGAAGCAATGAGCAGTTCTTC
abundance: NA
d_gene: TRBD2
j_gene: TRBJ2-1
v_gene: TRBV14
len: 16

CDR3aa: CSVGGQGGQPQHF
CDR3nt: TGCAGCGTAGGGGGACAGGGGGGTCAGCCCCAGCATTTT
abundance: NA
d_gene: TRBD1
j_gene: TRBJ1-5
v_gene: TRBV29-1
len: 13

CDR3aa: CASSSRGLAGAGELFF
CDR3nt: TGTGCCAGCAGCTCTCGGGGACTAGCGGGAGCCGGGGAGCTGTTTTTT
abundance: few
d_gene: TRBD2
j_gene: TRBJ2-2
v_gene: TRBV7-6
len: 16

CDR3aa: CASSLTPSGGRTIDTQYF
CDR3nt: TGTGCCAGCAGCCTAACCCCCTCAGGCGGGAGGACTATAGATACGCAGTATTTT
abundance: NA
d_gene: TRBD2
j_gene: TRBJ2-3
v_gene: TRBV7-6
len: 18

CDR3aa: CASSNRDLNTEAFF
CDR3nt: TGTGCCAGCTCAAACAGGGATTTGAACACTGAAGCTTTCTTT
abundance: NA
d_gene: NA
j_gene: TRBJ1-1
v_gene: TRBV2
len: 14

CDR3aa: CASSRTPGLAGVTDTQYF
CDR3nt: TGTGCCAGCAGTCGGACACCGGGACTAGCGGGAGTAACAGATACGCAGTATTTT
abundance: NA
d_gene: TRBD2
j_gene: TRBJ2-3
v_gene: TRBV27
len: 18

CDR3aa: CVRSLIGDRDVGDTEAFF
CDR3nt: TGTGTCAGAAGCCTTATCGGAGACAGGGACGTGGGGGACACTGAAGCTTTCTTT
abundance: NA
d_gene: NA
j_gene: TRBJ1-1
v_gene: TRBV7-5
len: 18